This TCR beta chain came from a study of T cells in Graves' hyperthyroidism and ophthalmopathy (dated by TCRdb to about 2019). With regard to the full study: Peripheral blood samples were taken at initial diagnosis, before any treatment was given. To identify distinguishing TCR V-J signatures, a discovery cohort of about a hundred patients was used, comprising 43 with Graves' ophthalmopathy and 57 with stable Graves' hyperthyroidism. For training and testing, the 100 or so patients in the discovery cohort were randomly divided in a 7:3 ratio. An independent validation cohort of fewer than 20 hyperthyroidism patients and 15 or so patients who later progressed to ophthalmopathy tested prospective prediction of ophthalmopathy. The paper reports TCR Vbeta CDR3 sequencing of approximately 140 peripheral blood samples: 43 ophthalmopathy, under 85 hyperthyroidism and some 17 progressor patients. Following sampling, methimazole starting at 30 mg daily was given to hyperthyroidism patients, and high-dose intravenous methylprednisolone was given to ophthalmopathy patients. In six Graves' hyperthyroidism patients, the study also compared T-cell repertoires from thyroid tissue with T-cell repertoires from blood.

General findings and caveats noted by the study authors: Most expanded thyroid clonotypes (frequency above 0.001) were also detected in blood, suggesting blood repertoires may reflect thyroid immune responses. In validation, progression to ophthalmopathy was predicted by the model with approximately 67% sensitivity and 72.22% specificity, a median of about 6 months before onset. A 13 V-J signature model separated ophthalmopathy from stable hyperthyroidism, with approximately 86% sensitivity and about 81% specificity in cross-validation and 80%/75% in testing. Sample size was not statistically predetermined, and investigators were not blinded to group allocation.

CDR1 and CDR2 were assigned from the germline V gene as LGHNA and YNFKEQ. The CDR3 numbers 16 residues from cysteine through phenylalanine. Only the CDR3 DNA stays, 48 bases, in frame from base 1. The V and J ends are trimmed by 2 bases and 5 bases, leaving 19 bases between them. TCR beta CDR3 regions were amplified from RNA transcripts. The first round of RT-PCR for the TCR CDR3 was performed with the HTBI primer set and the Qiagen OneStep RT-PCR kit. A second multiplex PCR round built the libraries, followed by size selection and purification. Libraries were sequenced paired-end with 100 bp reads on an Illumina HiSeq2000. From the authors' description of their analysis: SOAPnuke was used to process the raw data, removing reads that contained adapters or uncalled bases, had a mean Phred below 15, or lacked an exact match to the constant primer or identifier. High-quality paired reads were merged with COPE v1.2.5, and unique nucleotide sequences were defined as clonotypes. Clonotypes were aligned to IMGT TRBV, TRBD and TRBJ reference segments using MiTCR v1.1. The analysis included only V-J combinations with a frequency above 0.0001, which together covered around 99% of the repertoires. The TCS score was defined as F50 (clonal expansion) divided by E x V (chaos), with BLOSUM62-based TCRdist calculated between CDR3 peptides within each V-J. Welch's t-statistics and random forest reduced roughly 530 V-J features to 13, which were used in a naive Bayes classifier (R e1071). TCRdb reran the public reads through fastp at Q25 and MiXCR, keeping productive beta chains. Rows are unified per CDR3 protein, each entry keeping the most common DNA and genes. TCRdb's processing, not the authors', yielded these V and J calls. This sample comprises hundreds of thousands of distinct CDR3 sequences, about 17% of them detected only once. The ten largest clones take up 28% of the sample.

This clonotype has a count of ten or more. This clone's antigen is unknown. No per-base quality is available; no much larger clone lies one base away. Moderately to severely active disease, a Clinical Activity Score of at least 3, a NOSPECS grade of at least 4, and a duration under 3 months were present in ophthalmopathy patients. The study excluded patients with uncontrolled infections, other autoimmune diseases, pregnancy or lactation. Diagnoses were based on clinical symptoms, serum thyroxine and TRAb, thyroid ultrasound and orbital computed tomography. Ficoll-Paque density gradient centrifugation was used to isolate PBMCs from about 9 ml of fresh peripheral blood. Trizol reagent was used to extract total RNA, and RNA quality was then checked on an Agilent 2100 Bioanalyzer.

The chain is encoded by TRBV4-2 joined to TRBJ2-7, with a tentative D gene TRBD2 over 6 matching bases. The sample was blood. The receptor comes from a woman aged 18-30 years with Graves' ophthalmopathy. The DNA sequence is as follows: TGTGCCAGCAGCCAAACGCCTTCCGGGAGTCTGAACGAGCAGTACTTC. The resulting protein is CASSQTPSGSLNEQYF.